This paragraph reports one T cell receptor beta chain. Its antigen remains unidentified. Assay: immunoSEQ multiplex PCR; the TCRdb copy retains only in-frame clones and omits some. This table holds 70,000 to 85,000 clones, just over 90% found once. V was shortened by 0 bases and J by 6 bases, with 11 bases between the two germline ends. CDR1 and CDR2 (germline): SGHTA, FQGNSA. This CDR3 comprises 14 residues. These data come from a study of OX40 agonist ivuxolimab in advanced cancers. Across the whole study: The patients' treatment was ivuxolimab, an agonistic anti-OX40 (CD134) antibody. General study results and limits: Antigen targets of the expanded peripheral T cells went undetermined.

V usage is TRBV7-2 and J usage is TRBJ1-2; D is possibly TRBD1 (6 bases). This clonotype was sampled from an adult with an advanced solid tumor such as melanoma, head and neck, liver or kidney cancer. The specimen was CD4+ or CD8+ T cells sorted from blood, collected in a trial of the OX40 agonist ivuxolimab. The CDR3 DNA reads as TGTGCCAGCAGCTTAGCACAGGGTTGGGATGGCTACACCTTC. This encodes CASSLAQGWDGYTF.